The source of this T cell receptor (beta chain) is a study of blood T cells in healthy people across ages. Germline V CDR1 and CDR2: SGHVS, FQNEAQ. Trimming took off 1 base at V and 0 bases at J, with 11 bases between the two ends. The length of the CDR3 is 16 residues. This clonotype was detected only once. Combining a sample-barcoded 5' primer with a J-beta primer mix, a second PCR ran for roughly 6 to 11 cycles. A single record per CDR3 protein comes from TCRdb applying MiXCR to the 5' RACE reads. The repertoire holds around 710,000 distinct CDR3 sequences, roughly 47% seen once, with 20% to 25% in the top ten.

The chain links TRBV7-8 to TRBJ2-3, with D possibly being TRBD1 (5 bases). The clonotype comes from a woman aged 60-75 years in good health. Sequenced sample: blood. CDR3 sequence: CASSLGQILSTDTQYF. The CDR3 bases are TGTGCCAGCAGCTTAGGACAGATCCTTAGCACAGATACGCAGTATTTT. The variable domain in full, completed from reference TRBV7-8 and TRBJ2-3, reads GAGVSQSPRYKVAKRGQDVALRCDPISGHVSLFWYQQALGQGPEFLTYFQNEAQLDKSGLPSDRFFAERPEGSVSTLKIQRTQQEDSAVYLCASSLGQILSTDTQYFGPGTRLTVL.